Included here is one TCR beta chain sequence, with context. With random hexamers, about 0.45 to 1 ug RNA was reverse transcribed. The authors amplified TCR beta CDR3 across 54 Vbeta and 13 Jbeta using immunoSEQ multiplex PCR. TCRdb reanalysed the immunoSEQ multiplex PCR reads using MiXCR and keeps one entry per CDR3 protein. In the table there are about 190,000 distinct CDR3 sequences, nearly 97% of which are singletons. Germline V gives CDR1 LGHNA, CDR2 YSLEER. The CDR3 loop spans 13 amino acids. The V gene lost 4 bases and the J gene lost 8 bases, with 14 bases spanning the gap. Recently defined diagnostic criteria classed the Susac syndrome patients as definite or probable. The data originate from a study of CD8 T cells in Susac syndrome. Turning to the study itself: Eight or nine of the sequenced Susac syndrome patients were in remission, and six had active disease.

The source material was CD4+ T cells from PBMCs. The chain uses TRBV4-3 and TRBJ1-2, with D maybe TRBD1 (5 bases). This TCR was sampled from a human donor with Susac syndrome. The DNA of the CDR3 is TGCGCCAGCAGCCTGACGGGGCCGGGGGGCTACACCTTC. Protein: CASSLTGPGGYTF.